This T cell receptor beta chain was profiled in a study of blood T cell repertoires in COVID-19. Study summary: T cells, B-cell-depleted T cells, or PBMCs supplied cDNA or gDNA.

V was pared by 3 bases and J by 2 bases, with 4 bases of the junction left unmatched. Germline V gene data show CDR1 as SEHNR and CDR2 as FQNEAQ (reference sequence). This CDR3 has 16 residues. Produced via immunoSEQ multiplex PCR; TCRdb's table is partial and in-frame only. The sample yields approximately 250,000 clones, about 82% seen once. This clonotype was sampled from a man aged 50 or older with COVID-19, enrolled during active disease. The chain combines TRBV7-9 with TRBJ2-3; 11 bases line up with TRBD2. The sequenced material came from peripheral blood. Here the CDR3 reads CASSFSTSGDTDTQYF. The CDR3 DNA reads TGTGCCAGCAGCTTCTCGACTAGCGGGGACACAGATACGCAGTATTTT.